The 9 T cell receptor beta chains in this list originate from one sample, sequenced in a study of cytomegalovirus exposure and HLA in healthy donors. The method was immunoSEQ multiplex PCR; TCRdb's version includes in-frame clones alone and lacks a portion of them. The sample includes about 160,000 clones, 85% to 90% of them seen just once. Sample: PBMCs. These receptors all come from a man aged 18-30 years in good health and CMV-seronegative.

The V and J genes are TRBV28 and TRBJ1-5, with D possibly being TRBD1 (5 bases). This CDR3 comprises 18 residues. In germline, CDR1 is MDHEN, CDR2 SYDVKM. V lost 4 bases and J lost 2, with 21 bases in between. The CDR3 bases are TGTGCCAGCAGTTCGCCTAAACTTCAGGGTGATGGCAATCAGCCCCAGCATTTT. It codes for CASSSPKLQGDGNQPQHF.

The chain carries TRBV2 and TRBJ1-2, with D maybe TRBD1 (6 bases). V was shortened by 6 bases and J by 7 bases, with 21 bases between the two germline ends. The germline CDR1 and CDR2 sequences are SNHLY and FYNNEI. This CDR3 contains 15 residues. The CDR3 here is CASRERPDRSVGYTF. CDR3 in DNA: TGTGCCAGCAGAGAAAGGCCAGACAGGTCGGTTGGCTACACCTTC.

The chain employs TRBV4-1 and TRBJ2-7, with D maybe TRBD1 (6 bases). The CDR3 spans 13 residues. The ends were cut back, 2 bases at V and 6 bases at J, with 11 bases in the middle. Per germline, CDR1 MGHRA and CDR2 YSYEKL. The CDR3 coding sequence is TGCGCCAGCAGCCAACCGGGACAATCCGAGCAGTACGTC. Its translation: CASSQPGQSEQYV.

The chain employs TRBV11-2 and TRBJ2-7, with TRBD1 matching 9 bases. CDR1 and CDR2 from the germline V gene are SGHAT and FQNNGV. The CDR3 has 14 residues. With V trimmed by 5 bases and J by 0 bases, 2 bases remained unmatched. In DNA, the CDR3 is TGTGCCAGCAGCGCGACAGGGGGCTCCTACGAGCAGTACTTC. It specifies CASSATGGSYEQYF.

This chain links TRBV19 with TRBJ2-7; possibly TRBD1 for D (5 bases). The CDR3 consists of 12 residues. V gave up 6 bases and J gave up 7 bases, with 13 bases separating them. Germline V lookup: CDR1 LNHDA, CDR2 SQIVND (reference sequence). In nucleotides, the CDR3 is TGTGCCAGTAGCGGAACAGGTCGAGAGCAGTACTTC. As protein: CASSGTGREQYF.

The chain recombines TRBV18 with TRBJ1-3; possible D gene TRBD1, 6 bases. Germline CDR1 KGHSH, CDR2 LQKENI. The CDR3 is 16 amino acids. The V end lost 6 bases, the J end lost 0 bases, and 15 bases lay between the germline ends. CDR3 sequence: CASSRLTGNSGNTIYF. The DNA for the CDR3 is TGTGCCAGCTCTCGCCTGACAGGCAACTCTGGAAACACCATATATTTT.

CDR3 residues: CASSRIGGTSGNYEQYF. The CDR3 bases are TGCGCCAGCAGCCGAATTGGGGGGACTAGCGGGAATTACGAGCAGTACTTC. This chain connects TRBV4-1 to TRBJ2-7, with 13 bases aligning to TRBD2. The germline CDR1 and CDR2 sequences are MGHRA and YSYEKL. The CDR3 runs 17 residues. With V trimmed by 4 bases and J by 4 bases, 10 bases remained unmatched.

The V and J genes are TRBV27 and TRBJ1-1, with D possibly TRBD1 on 5 matching bases. Trimming cost V 2 bases and J 0 bases, with 10 bases left between them. Germline-derived CDR1 and CDR2 are MNHEY and SMNVEV (reference sequence). CDR3 length: 15 amino acids. The CDR3 DNA sequence: TGTGCCAGCAGTTTAATGGGCAGGGTGAACACTGAAGCTTTCTTT. This encodes CASSLMGRVNTEAFF.

V and J are TRBV29-1 and TRBJ2-3; 7 bases are shared with TRBD1. V gave up 0 bases and J gave up 2 bases; unmatched junction bases: 5. Germline CDR1 SQVTM, CDR2 ANQGSEA. This CDR3 region has 15 residues. CDR3 sequence: CSVEEGTAATDTQYF. DNA of the CDR3: TGCAGCGTTGAAGAGGGGACAGCAGCCACAGATACGCAGTATTTT.